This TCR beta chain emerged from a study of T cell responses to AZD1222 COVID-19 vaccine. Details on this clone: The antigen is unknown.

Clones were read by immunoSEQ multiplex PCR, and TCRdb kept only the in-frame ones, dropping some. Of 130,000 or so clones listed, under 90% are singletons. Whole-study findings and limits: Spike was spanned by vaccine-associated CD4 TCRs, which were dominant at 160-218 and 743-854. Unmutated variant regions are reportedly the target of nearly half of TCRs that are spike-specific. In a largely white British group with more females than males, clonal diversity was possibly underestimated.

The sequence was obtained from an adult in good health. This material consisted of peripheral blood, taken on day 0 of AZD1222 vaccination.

The CDR3 sequence is CASTRFGGPYEQYF. CDR3 sequence (DNA): TGTGCCAGCACAAGGTTTGGTGGGCCCTACGAGCAGTACTTC. J is TRBJ2-7 and V is TRBV6-5; D ambiguous. CDR1 MNHEY and CDR2 SVGAGI come from the germline V gene. This CDR3 is built from 14 residues. V lost 7 bases to trimming and J lost 2 bases, with 15 bases between them.